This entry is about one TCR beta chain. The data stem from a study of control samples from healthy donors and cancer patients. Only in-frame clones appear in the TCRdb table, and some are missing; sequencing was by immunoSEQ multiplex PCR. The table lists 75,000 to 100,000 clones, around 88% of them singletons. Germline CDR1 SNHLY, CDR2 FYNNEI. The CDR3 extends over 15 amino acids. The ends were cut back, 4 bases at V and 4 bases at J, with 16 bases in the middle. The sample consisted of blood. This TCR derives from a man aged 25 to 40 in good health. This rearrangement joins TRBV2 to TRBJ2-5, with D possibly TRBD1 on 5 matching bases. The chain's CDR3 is CASSVYSGSGETQYF. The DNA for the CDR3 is TGTGCCAGCAGTGTTTACTCAGGGTCCGGAGAGACCCAGTACTTC.